This TCR beta chain was recorded in a study of T cells in Graves' hyperthyroidism and ophthalmopathy. Findings and caveats of the study: In simple terms, a model built on 13 V-J features told ophthalmopathy apart from stable hyperthyroidism. The model's output predicted ophthalmopathy at a median of approximately 6.5 months prior to onset. Most thyroid clonotypes with frequency above 0.001 were detected in blood.

As regards this clonotype: As yet, its antigen is unknown. Just one base apart from a much larger clone, this may be a read error.

The source material, RNA transcripts, was used to amplify TCR beta CDR3 regions. The primer set for the first-round RT-PCR of the TCR CDR3 was HTBI. TCRdb processed the multiplex PCR reads anew with MiXCR; each CDR3 protein has one entry. Of approximately 560,000 distinct CDR3 sequences listed, just over 45% are singletons. The CDR3 runs 12 residues. With 11 bases removed from V and 3 bases from J, the gap between germline ends came to 14 bases. Germline V gene data show CDR1 as SNHLY and CDR2 as FYNNEI. This chain joins TRBV2 and TRBJ2-7; a possible D gene is TRBD1 (5 bases). This TCR derives from a young woman with Graves' hyperthyroidism. The material sequenced was peripheral blood or thyroid tissue (not recorded which). The CDR3 sequence: CAGWGRDYEQYF. For the CDR3, the DNA is TGTGCCGGCTGGGGCAGGGACTACGAGCAGTACTTC.